The following is a T cell receptor beta chain sequence with its context. What it recognizes is unknown. Data came from immunoSEQ multiplex PCR; TCRdb stores just in-frame clones and leaves some out. Of approximately 50,000 clones detected, roughly 92% appear once; the ten largest clones hold more than 15%. These data are taken from a study of siplizumab effects on memory and regulatory T cells. Germline V CDR1 and CDR2: MDHEN, SYDVKM. The CDR3 covers 13 residues. With 8 bases clipped from V and 4 bases from J, the junction kept 8 bases outside the gene matches. General study points: Unstimulated subsets contained matches for only a minor fraction of alloreactive clones. A major contribution to the alloresponse seemed to be made by naive T cells, which seemed more diverse than memory cells.

Sample: CD8+ T cells sorted from blood. The TCR sequence derives from a human donor in good health. The chain recombines TRBV28 with TRBJ2-7, with 7 bases identical to TRBD2. The CDR3 sequence is CASSPGLPYEQYF. The CDR3 DNA is TGTGCCAGCTCACCGGGACTACCTTACGAGCAGTACTTC. Together with reference TRBV28 and TRBJ2-7, the CDR3 gives the full variable domain: DVKVTQSSRYLVKRTGEKVFLECVQDMDHENMFWYRQDPGLGLRLIYFSYDVKMKEKGDIPEGYSVSREKKERFSLILESASTNQTSMYLCASSPGLPYEQYFGPGTRLTVT.